The rows below give T cell receptor beta chains drawn from one sample of a study of cytomegalovirus exposure and HLA in healthy donors. Libraries were prepared by immunoSEQ multiplex PCR; TCRdb keeps only in-frame clonotypes and omits some of them. The sample yields some 130,000 clones, approximately 83% seen once. The material sequenced was PBMCs. The receptors stem from a girl aged 2-10 years in good health and CMV-seronegative. CDR3s include the opening cysteine and the closing phenylalanine or tryptophan. The D gene is left open where the match is weak.

v_call	j_call	d_call	cdr3_aa
TRBV7-2	TRBJ1-4	NA	CASSIGTPARKLFF
TRBV13	TRBJ2-1	TRBD2	CASSLRPGLAGQYNEQFF
TRBV9	TRBJ2-3	NA	CASSVGGRRDTQYF
TRBV6-6	TRBJ1-4	NA	CACSYGDSNEKLFF
TRBV7-9	TRBJ2-3	NA	CASSKDRASTDTQYF
TRBV7-9	TRBJ2-7	TRBD2	CASSLLAGASYEQYF
TRBV19	TRBJ2-5	TRBD1	CASSTQGAGETQYF
TRBV10-1	TRBJ2-7	TRBD2	CASSQHGSGNYEQYF
TRBV7-9	TRBJ2-7	TRBD2	CASSWGGTSGTFSYEQYF
TRBV7-9	TRBJ1-2	NA	CASSEVGRAYGYTF
TRBV6-5	TRBJ2-7	NA	CASSYWNGQGYEQYF
TRBV5-1	TRBJ2-1	NA	CASSLDVQGNHEQFF
TRBV5-1	TRBJ2-1	TRBD2	CASSLGLAGGSDYNEQFF
TRBV27	TRBJ2-7	TRBD1	CASSLTGQGSYEQYF